Shown below are 11 T cell receptor beta chains from a single sample sequenced in a study of T cells in Graves' hyperthyroidism and ophthalmopathy. Researchers amplified the TCR beta CDR3 regions from RNA transcripts. First-round RT-PCR with HTBI primers amplified the TCR CDR3 region. TCRdb re-analysed the multiplex PCR reads in MiXCR, keeping a single row per CDR3 protein. The sample lists about 420,000 distinct CDR3 sequences; roughly an eighth were seen once. The sample taken for sequencing was blood. The receptor set was obtained from a woman aged 18-30 years with Graves' hyperthyroidism.

This clonotype has only a few counts. A much larger clone differs from this one at a single base, so this may be a read error. The chain employs TRBV28 and TRBJ2-7; unclear D gene. The CDR3 length is 13 residues. CDR1 is MDHEN and CDR2 is SYDVKM in the germline V gene. The chain's CDR3 is CASGLRAVSEQYF. In DNA form, the CDR3 reads TGTGCCAGCGGTTTAAGGGCGGTCTCCGAGCAGTACTTC.

This clonotype turned up a few times. The V call is TRBV19, the J call TRBJ1-1; 9 nucleotides agree with TRBD1. This CDR3 contains 14 residues. Germline CDR1 is LNHDA and CDR2 is SQIVND (reference sequence). The V segment lost 3 bases and the J segment 4 bases; nucleotides outside the gene matches: 3. This chain's CDR3 is CASSMTGGFTEAFF. The CDR3 region has the DNA TGTGCCAGTAGTATGACAGGGGGTTTCACTGAAGCTTTCTTT.

This clonotype was seen repeatedly, ten times or more. The chain joins TRBV7-9 to TRBJ2-7; D is unclear. The V and J ends lost 1 base and 1 base respectively, with 11 bases between them. Germline V gives CDR1 SEHNR, CDR2 FQNEAQ (reference sequence). The length of the CDR3 is 15 residues. CDR3: CASSLVRQSSYEQYF. The CDR3 DNA follows: TGTGCCAGCAGCTTAGTGCGGCAGTCATCCTACGAGCAGTACTTC.

To note about this clonotype: The CDR3 does not end in the conserved phenylalanine or tryptophan, so this is likely a read error. V and J are TRBV28 and TRBJ1-1, with D perhaps TRBD1 (5 bases). Trimming pared 4 bases from V and 1 base from J, leaving 16 bases between. This CDR3 is 16 amino acids long. Germline assignment: CDR1 MDHEN and CDR2 SYDVKM. The CDR3 DNA reads as TGTGCCAGCAGTTCGCCCTCCGGGACCGAGAACACTGAAGCTTTCTCT. Its translation: CASSSPSGTENTEAFS.

This clonotype was counted once. Just one base apart from a much larger clone, this may be a read error. The chain combines TRBV9 with TRBJ1-1; D is perhaps TRBD1 (5 bases). Germline V gene lookup returns CDR1 SGDLS and CDR2 YYNGEE. The CDR3 covers 19 residues. Trimming took off 3 bases at V and 1 base at J, with 25 bases between the two ends. Here the CDR3 DNA reads TGTGCCAGCAGCGCCCCCCGAGGACATAGACGCAGACCGAACACTGAAGCTTTCTTT. It translates to CASSAPRGHRRRPNTEAFF.

This clonotype was observed at least ten times. This chain uses TRBV18 with TRBJ1-1, with unresolved D. Trimming stripped 5 bases from V and 0 bases from J, with 7 bases between. CDR1 and CDR2 from the germline V gene are KGHSH and LQKENI. There are 13 residues in the CDR3. CDR3 sequence: CASSGGLNTEAFF. DNA of the CDR3: TGTGCCAGCTCAGGCGGACTGAACACTGAAGCTTTCTTT.

This clonotype turned up a few times. The chain combines TRBV27 with TRBJ2-5, with 10 positions matching TRBD1. V lost 6 bases and J lost 5; bases outside the gene matches: 12. The CDR3 totals 16 residues. The germline CDR1 and CDR2 sequences are MNHEY and SMNVEV (reference sequence). This CDR3 reads CASSILTTGGGETQYF. The CDR3 DNA follows: TGTGCCAGCAGCATCCTTACGACAGGGGGCGGGGAGACCCAGTACTTC.

J is TRBJ1-2 and V is TRBV11-2, with 11 bases matching TRBD1. J gave up 4 bases and V 3 bases, and 7 bases lay outside the gene matches. Germline V CDR1 and CDR2: SGHAT, FQNNGV. The CDR3 is 16 residues long. CDR3 region: CASSLDRGRQTYGYTF. CDR3 sequence (DNA): TGTGCCAGCAGCTTGGACAGGGGGCGGCAAACCTATGGCTACACCTTC.

This clonotype was seen at least ten times. At one boundary the junction diverges from the germline segment, which might be a read error. The chain links TRBV2 to TRBJ2-3; 10 nucleotides agree with TRBD2. CDR1 and CDR2 from the germline V gene are SNHLY and FYNNEI. The CDR3 covers 16 residues. The CDR3 reads CASSSLRTSGTDTQYF. CDR3 in DNA: TGTGCCAGCAGTTCCTTAAGGACTAGCGGCACGGATACGCAGTATTTT.

This clonotype was counted a few times. The genes are TRBV20-1 and TRBJ2-2, with 10 bases identical to TRBD1. Looked up from germline, CDR1 is DFQATT and CDR2 is SNEGSKA (reference sequence). This CDR3 region has 15 residues. V lost 4 bases to trimming and J lost 4 bases; unmatched junction nucleotides: 6. CDR3 nucleotides: TGCAGTGCTAAACCCGGGACAGGGGCCACCGGGGAGCTGTTTTTT. Encoded protein: CSAKPGTGATGELFF.

This clonotype was found many times. The chain employs TRBV5-1 and TRBJ2-7, with D unresolved. CDR1 SGHRS and CDR2 YFSETQ come from the germline V gene. Trimming shortened V by 1 base and J by 0 bases, and 8 bases separated the two germline ends. CDR3 length: 14 residues. CDR3 sequence (DNA): TGCGCCAGCAGCTTGCAAACACTCTCCTACGAGCAGTACTTC. This gives the protein CASSLQTLSYEQYF.